A single sample is the source of the 8 T cell receptor beta chains below, sequenced in a study of T-cell reconstitution after alpha-beta-depleted transplantation in children. The authors prepared the TCRbeta library with unique molecular identifiers. TCRdb reprocessed the PCR reads via MiXCR and lists one record per CDR3 protein. Among fewer than 150,000 distinct CDR3 sequences listed, 9.5% to 10% were seen once. The sequences come from PBMCs, mostly from graft donor cells, collected 180 days after TCRalphabeta/CD19-depleted stem cell transplant. The receptors derive from a girl under three years old who had a stem cell transplant for combined immunodeficiency, so the T cells may come from the graft donor.

This clonotype was counted only a few times. V and J are TRBV18 and TRBJ2-7, with 10 positions matching TRBD1. The CDR3 totals 15 residues. V gave up 1 base and J gave up 2 bases; unmatched junction bases: 2. Germline values: CDR1 KGHSH, CDR2 LQKENI. CDR3 in DNA: TGTGCCAGCTCACCACAGACAGGGGGCCCCTACGAGCAGTACTTC. Its translation is CASSPQTGGPYEQYF.

J is TRBJ2-2 and V is TRBV10-3; D is undetermined. V was trimmed by 10 bases and J by 6 bases, leaving 9 bases between them. This CDR3 has 11 amino acids. CDR1 and CDR2 from the germline V gene are ENHRY and SYGVKD. CDR3 coding DNA: TGTGCCACCTCCCGGGCCGGGGAGCTGTTTTTT. The encoded protein is CATSRAGELFF.

This chain uses TRBV20-1 with TRBJ2-1; 8 bases match TRBD2. Unmatched junction bases numbered 9, after V lost 1 base and J lost 4 bases. Germline loops: CDR1 DFQATT, CDR2 SNEGSKA (reference sequence). The CDR3 extends over 16 amino acids. The CDR3 reads CSARVHGSGTYNEQFF. CDR3 coding DNA: TGCAGTGCTAGAGTACACGGTAGCGGGACTTACAATGAGCAGTTCTTC.

This chain links TRBV20-1 with TRBJ2-3; either TRBD1 or TRBD2 may fit D (6 bases each). V shed 5 bases and J shed 5 bases, with 23 bases lying between them. The CDR3 totals 16 residues. Germline V gene sequence: CDR1 DFQATT, CDR2 SNEGSKA (reference sequence). CDR3 sequence: CSASRGARGERDTQYF. CDR3 nucleotide sequence: TGCAGTGCTTCAAGAGGGGCTAGGGGGGAGAGAGATACGCAGTATTTT.

This clonotype showed up just a few times. V gene TRBV20-1 combines with J gene TRBJ2-6; D may match TRBD1 or TRBD2 (6 bases each). V lost 0 bases to trimming and J lost 2 bases, with 11 bases between them. There are 16 residues in the CDR3. Germline V gene sequence: CDR1 DFQATT, CDR2 SNEGSKA (reference sequence). CDR3 amino acids: CSARDPRGAGANVLTF. The DNA of the CDR3 is TGCAGTGCTAGAGACCCGAGGGGGGCTGGGGCCAACGTCCTGACTTTC.

This clonotype was seen a handful of times. The V call is TRBV7-2, the J call TRBJ2-3; no reliable D call. With 1 base removed from V and 6 bases from J, the gap between germline ends came to 11 bases. The CDR3 extends over 14 amino acids. CDR1 and CDR2 (germline): SGHTA, FQGNSA. The CDR3 reads CASSLDLQRDTQYF. The CDR3 DNA follows: TGTGCCAGCAGCTTAGACCTCCAGAGGGATACGCAGTATTTT.

The chain carries TRBV13 and TRBJ2-3; D unresolved. Looked up from germline, CDR1 is PRHDT and CDR2 is FYEKMQ (reference sequence). V was cut by 3 bases and J by 0 bases, with 13 bases left in between. The CDR3 extends over 16 amino acids. Here the CDR3 reads CASSFLIVSSTDTQYF. CDR3 nucleotide sequence: TGTGCCAGCAGCTTTCTGATAGTGAGTAGCACAGATACGCAGTATTTT.

The chain links TRBV12-5 to TRBJ2-1, with 7 nucleotides matching TRBD2. Germline loops: CDR1 LGHNT, CDR2 FRNRAP. This CDR3 is 13 amino acids long. V gave up 0 bases and J gave up 7 bases; unmatched junction bases: 0. The CDR3, as DNA: TGTGCTAGTGGTTTGGTCGGGAGGAATGAGCAGTTCTTC. This codes for CASGLVGRNEQFF.